Presented here are 7 T cell receptor beta chains from one specimen sequenced in a study of T cell changes during pregnancy in multiple sclerosis. Sequencing was performed with immunoSEQ multiplex PCR; in TCRdb, only in-frame clones are kept and a portion is missing. The sample has more than 90,000 clones; 92% are singletons. The material sequenced was peripheral blood, taken in the first trimester of pregnancy. The receptors derive from a female donor with multiple sclerosis, enrolled in a pregnancy study.

The chain links TRBV6-4 to TRBJ2-2; 8 positions match TRBD1. The trim removed 0 bases at V and 1 base at J, leaving 4 bases unmatched. Germline V lookup: CDR1 MRHNA, CDR2 SNTAGT. CDR3 length equals 17 residues. CDR3 sequence reads: CASSDSRDRQNTGELFF. In nucleotides, the CDR3 is TGTGCCAGCAGTGACTCACGGGACAGGCAGAACACCGGGGAGCTGTTTTTT.

In its sample, this clone was seen a few times. V gene TRBV28 combines with J gene TRBJ2-7; maybe TRBD1 (6 bases). This CDR3 is 12 amino acids long. Germline CDR1 MDHEN, CDR2 SYDVKM. The V and J ends lost 4 bases and 7 bases respectively, with 11 bases between them. CDR3 in amino acids: CASSYTGREQYF. The CDR3, as DNA: TGTGCCAGCAGTTACACAGGGCGAGAGCAGTACTTC.

V gene TRBV5-1 combines with J gene TRBJ2-1, with unresolved D. The V end lost 6 bases, the J end lost 6 bases, and 10 bases lay between the germline ends. The CDR3 has 12 amino acids. Germline V lookup: CDR1 SGHRS, CDR2 YFSETQ. CDR3 DNA: TGCGCCAGCACGGTAGGCGGCAATGAGCAGTTCTTC. Encoded protein: CASTVGGNEQFF.

V gene TRBV29-1 combines with J gene TRBJ2-7; no definite D call. V lost 5 bases and J lost 11, with 25 bases in between. Looked up from germline, CDR1 is SQVTM and CDR2 is ANQGSEA. The CDR3 runs to 14 residues. CDR3 amino acids: CSVPEWIPLKLKYF. Here the CDR3 DNA reads TGCAGCGTTCCGGAGTGGATTCCGCTCAAACTGAAGTACTTC.

The V call is TRBV2, the J call TRBJ1-4; D is undetermined. CDR1 is SNHLY and CDR2 is FYNNEI in the germline V gene. This CDR3 is 14 amino acids long. With 7 bases removed from V and 5 bases from J, the gap between germline ends came to 14 bases. CDR3 sequence (DNA): TGTGCCAGCATAGCTCGGCCGGGAAATGAAAAACTGTTTTTT. Translating gives CASIARPGNEKLFF. Based on the CDR3 plus reference TRBV2 and TRBJ1-4, the full variable domain is EPEVTQTPSHQVTQMGQEVILRCVPISNHLYFYWYRQILGQKVEFLVSFYNNEISEKSEIFDDQFSVERPDGSNFTLKIRSTKLEDSAMYFCASIARPGNEKLFFGSGTQLSVL.

The chain is built from TRBV19 and TRBJ2-1; D may be TRBD2 (6 bases). Germline CDR1 LNHDA, CDR2 SQIVND (reference sequence). V lost 5 bases and J lost 4, with 12 bases in between. CDR3 length: 14 amino acids. CDR3 in amino acids: CASSYGGAYNEQFF. Written as DNA, the CDR3 is TGTGCCAGTAGTTACGGGGGAGCTTACAATGAGCAGTTCTTC.

The chain carries TRBV11-2 and TRBJ1-5, with D perhaps matching TRBD1 (6 bases). The CDR3 consists of 15 residues. Per the germline V gene, CDR1 is SGHAT and CDR2 is FQNNGV. Trimming removed 4 bases from V and 0 bases from J, with 10 bases in between. CDR3 in amino acids: CASSSTGDSNQPQHF. The CDR3 region has the DNA TGTGCCAGCAGCTCGACAGGAGATAGCAATCAGCCCCAGCATTTT.